This T cell receptor (beta chain) was captured by sequencing in a study of vaccination effects on CD4 cells after COVID-19. On this clone: Its antigen is not known.

Viral peptide pool expansion of antigen-specific CD4+ T cells preceded sequencing in the ViraFEST assay. Having been cultured for around nine days, the cells underwent CD4+ T cell isolation. It was between March and December 2020 that the person had a SARS-CoV-2 infection confirmed by PCR. Clones were read by immunoSEQ multiplex PCR, and TCRdb kept only the in-frame ones, dropping some. The data show roughly 26,000 clones, around three quarters seen once. CDR1 and CDR2 (germline): SEHNR, FQNEAQ (reference sequence). CDR3 length: 14 residues. V was cut by 5 bases and J by 2 bases, with 9 bases left in between.

V usage is TRBV7-9 and J usage is TRBJ2-2, with D uncertain. The receptor comes from a human donor who had a prior SARS-CoV-2 infection. The material was CD4+ T cells from PBMCs cultured with HCoV-NL63 spike peptides, obtained before COVID-19 vaccination. CDR3 amino acids: CASSGRLNTGELFF. The CDR3 DNA is TGTGCCAGCAGCGGCAGACTCAACACCGGGGAGCTGTTTTTT.